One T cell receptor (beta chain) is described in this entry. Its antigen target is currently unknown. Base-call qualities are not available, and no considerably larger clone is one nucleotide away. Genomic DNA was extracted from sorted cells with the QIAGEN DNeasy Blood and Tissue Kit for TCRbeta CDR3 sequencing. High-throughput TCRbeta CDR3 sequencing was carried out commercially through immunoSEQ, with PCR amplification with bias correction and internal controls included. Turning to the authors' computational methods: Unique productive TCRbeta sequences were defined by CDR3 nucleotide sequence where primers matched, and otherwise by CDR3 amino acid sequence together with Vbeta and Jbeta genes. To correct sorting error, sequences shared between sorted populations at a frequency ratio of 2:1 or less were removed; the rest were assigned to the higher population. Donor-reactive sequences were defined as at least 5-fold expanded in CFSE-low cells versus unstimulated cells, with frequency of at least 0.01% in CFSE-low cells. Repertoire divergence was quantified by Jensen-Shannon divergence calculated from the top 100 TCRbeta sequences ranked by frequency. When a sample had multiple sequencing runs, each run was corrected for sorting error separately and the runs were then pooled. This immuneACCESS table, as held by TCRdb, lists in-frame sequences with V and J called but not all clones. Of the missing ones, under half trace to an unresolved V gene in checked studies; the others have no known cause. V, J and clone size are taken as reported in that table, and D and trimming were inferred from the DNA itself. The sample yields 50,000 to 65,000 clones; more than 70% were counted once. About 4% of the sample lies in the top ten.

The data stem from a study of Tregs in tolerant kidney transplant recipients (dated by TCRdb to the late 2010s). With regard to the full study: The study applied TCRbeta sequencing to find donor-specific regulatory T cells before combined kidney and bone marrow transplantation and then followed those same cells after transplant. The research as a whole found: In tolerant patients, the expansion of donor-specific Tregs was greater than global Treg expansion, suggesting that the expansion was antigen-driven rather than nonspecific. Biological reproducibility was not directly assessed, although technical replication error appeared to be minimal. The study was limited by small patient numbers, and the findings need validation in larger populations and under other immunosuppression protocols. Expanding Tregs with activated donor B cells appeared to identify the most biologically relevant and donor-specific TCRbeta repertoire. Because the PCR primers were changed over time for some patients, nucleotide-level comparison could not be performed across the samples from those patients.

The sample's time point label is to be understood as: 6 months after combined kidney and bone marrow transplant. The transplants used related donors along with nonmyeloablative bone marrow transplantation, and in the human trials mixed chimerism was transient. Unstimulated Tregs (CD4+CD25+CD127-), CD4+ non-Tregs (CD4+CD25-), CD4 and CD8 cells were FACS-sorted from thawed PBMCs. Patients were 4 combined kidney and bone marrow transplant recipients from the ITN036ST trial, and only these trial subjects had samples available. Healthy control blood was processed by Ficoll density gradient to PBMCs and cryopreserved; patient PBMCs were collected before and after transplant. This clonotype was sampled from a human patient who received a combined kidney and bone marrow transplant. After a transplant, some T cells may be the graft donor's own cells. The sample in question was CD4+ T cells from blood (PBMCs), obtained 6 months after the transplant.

The DNA sequence follows: TGTGCCAGCAGCTTATTCCTAGCGGGAGATACGCAGTATTTT. Translated, this is CASSLFLAGDTQYF. This sequence uses TRBV7-9 and TRBJ2-3, with 8 central nucleotides matching TRBD2. Relative to germline, V is missing 2 bases and J is missing 5 bases, with 3 bases of the junction outside any gene match. From the cysteine up to the phenylalanine, the CDR3 has a length of 14 residues. CDR3 DNA only is kept here, 42 bases in frame from base 1. CDR1 and CDR2, looked up from the germline V gene (reference sequence), are SEHNR and FQNEAQ.